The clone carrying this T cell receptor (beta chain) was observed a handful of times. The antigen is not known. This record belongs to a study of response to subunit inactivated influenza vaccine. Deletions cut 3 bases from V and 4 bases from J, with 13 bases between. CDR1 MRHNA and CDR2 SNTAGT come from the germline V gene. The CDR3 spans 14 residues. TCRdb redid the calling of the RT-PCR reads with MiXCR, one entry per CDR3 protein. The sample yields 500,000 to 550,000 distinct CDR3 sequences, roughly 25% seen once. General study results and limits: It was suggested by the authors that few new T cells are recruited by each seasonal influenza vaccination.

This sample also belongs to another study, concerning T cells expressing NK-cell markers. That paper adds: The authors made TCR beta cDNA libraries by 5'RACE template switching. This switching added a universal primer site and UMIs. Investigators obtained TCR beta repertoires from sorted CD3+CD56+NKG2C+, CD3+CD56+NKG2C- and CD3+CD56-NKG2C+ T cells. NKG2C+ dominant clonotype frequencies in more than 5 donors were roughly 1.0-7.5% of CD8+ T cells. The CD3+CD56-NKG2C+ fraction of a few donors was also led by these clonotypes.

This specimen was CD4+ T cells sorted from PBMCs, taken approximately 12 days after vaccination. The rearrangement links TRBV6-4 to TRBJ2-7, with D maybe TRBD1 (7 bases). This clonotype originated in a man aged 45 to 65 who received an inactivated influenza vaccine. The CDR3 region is CASSEQGGGYEQYF. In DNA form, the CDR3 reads TGTGCCAGCAGTGAGCAGGGGGGAGGATACGAGCAGTACTTC.